These 11 T cell receptor beta chains were sequenced from one sample in a study of T-cell reconstitution after alpha-beta-depleted transplantation in children. Preparation of the TCRbeta library used unique molecular identifiers. TCRdb itself ran the PCR reads through MiXCR, one entry per CDR3 protein. Of roughly 490,000 distinct CDR3 sequences in the sample, approximately 10% are singletons; the top ten hold 14%. The material was PBMCs, mostly from graft donor cells, obtained 180 days after TCRalphabeta/CD19-depleted stem cell transplant. These receptors were collected from a female patient younger than 10 who had a stem cell transplant for aplastic anemia, so the T cells may come from the graft donor.

Ten or more counts support this clonotype. This rearrangement joins TRBV29-1 to TRBJ2-7; TRBD1 aligns across 8 bases. Germline CDR1 SQVTM, CDR2 ANQGSEA. CDR3 size: 14 residues. Trimming took 6 bases from V and 2 from J; bases not matched to a gene: 9. The CDR3 DNA sequence: TGCAGCGTCGCCTACGGACAGGGACCCTACGAGCAGTACTTC. It is translated as CSVAYGQGPYEQYF.

The genes are TRBV2 and TRBJ1-4, with D uncertain. The CDR3 spans 13 residues. Looked up from germline, CDR1 is SNHLY and CDR2 is FYNNEI. Trimming shortened V by 5 bases and J by 5 bases, and 9 bases separated the two germline ends. The CDR3 region is CASSMDGNEKLFF. CDR3 sequence (DNA): TGTGCCAGCAGTATGGACGGGAATGAAAAACTGTTTTTT.

This clonotype turned up a few times. This chain uses TRBV20-1 with TRBJ2-1; TRBD1 might be the D (7 bases). There are 12 residues in the CDR3. The V end was cut by 1 base, the J end by 9 bases, with 10 bases between. CDR1 and CDR2 from the germline V gene are DFQATT and SNEGSKA (reference sequence). This CDR3 reads CSARGQGGEQFF. For the CDR3, the DNA is TGCAGTGCTAGAGGACAGGGAGGTGAGCAGTTCTTC.

This clonotype has a count of ten or more. The genes are TRBV15 and TRBJ2-7; TRBD1 agrees at 7 bases. Losses at the gene ends were 6 bases for V and 9 bases for J; bases not matched to a gene: 26. Per germline, CDR1 LNHNV and CDR2 YYDKDF (reference sequence). The CDR3 has 18 residues. CDR3 sequence: CATRPLKNPGGLYGRQYF. Here the CDR3 DNA reads TGTGCCACCAGGCCACTCAAGAATCCAGGGGGTTTATATGGTCGGCAGTACTTC.

The rearrangement uses TRBV28 and TRBJ2-5; D may be TRBD1 or TRBD2 (6 bases each). From germline, CDR1 is MDHEN and CDR2 SYDVKM. The CDR3 runs to 17 residues. With 6 bases removed from V and 3 bases from J, the gap between germline ends came to 23 bases. This CDR3 reads CASSAAFLAGEEETQYF. In DNA, the CDR3 is TGTGCCAGCAGCGCAGCGTTTCTGGCAGGGGAGGAAGAGACCCAGTACTTC.

This chain uses TRBV28 with TRBJ2-7, with TRBD1 matching over 9 bases. Trimming removed 4 bases from V and 4 bases from J; junction bases left unmatched: 8. The V gene's germline CDR1 is MDHEN and CDR2 SYDVKM. CDR3 length: 15 amino acids. CDR3 bases: TGTGCCAGCAGTTATGACAGGGGGGCCTTGTACGAGCAGTACGTC. It codes for CASSYDRGALYEQYV.

This clonotype was counted a few times. V and J are TRBV2 and TRBJ1-5; D remains unclear. Trimming took off 2 bases at V and 6 bases at J, with 14 bases between the two ends. CDR3 length: 15 residues. Germline V gene sequence: CDR1 SNHLY, CDR2 FYNNEI. CDR3 bases: TGTGCCAGCAGTGAATTGGGGTTAGTCGGTCAGCCCCAGCATTTT. Translated: CASSELGLVGQPQHF. The full variable domain, rest sourced from reference TRBV2 and TRBJ1-5, is EPEVTQTPSHQVTQMGQEVILRCVPISNHLYFYWYRQILGQKVEFLVSFYNNEISEKSEIFDDQFSVERPDGSNFTLKIRSTKLEDSAMYFCASSELGLVGQPQHFGDGTRLSIL.

This clonotype occurred a few times. In DNA, the CDR3 is TGCGGACTTAGGCGGACCGGGGAGCTGTTTTTT. Translated, it gives CGLRRTGELFF. The chain recombines TRBV20-1 with TRBJ2-2, with a weak D call TRBD2 (5 bases). This CDR3 is 11 amino acids long. Germline V gene sequence: CDR1 DFQATT, CDR2 SNEGSKA (reference sequence).

This clonotype was counted between two and nine times. The chain links TRBV10-3 to TRBJ2-7; TRBD1 matches at 9 bases. The CDR3 consists of 14 residues. J lost 6 bases, V lost 7 bases, and 10 bases had no gene match. The V gene's germline CDR1 is ENHRY and CDR2 SYGVKD. The CDR3 is CAINRDREIGEQYF. The CDR3 DNA is TGTGCCATCAATAGGGACAGGGAAATAGGCGAGCAGTACTTC.

There are a few counts of this clonotype. V is TRBV29-1 and J is TRBJ1-5; D is undetermined. Trimming cost V 2 bases and J 3 bases, with 14 bases left between them. Germline values: CDR1 SQVTM, CDR2 ANQGSEA. This CDR3 contains 15 residues. This chain's CDR3 is CSVEPRGGFNQPQHF. The CDR3 coding sequence is TGCAGCGTTGAACCCCGGGGTGGGTTCAATCAGCCCCAGCATTTT.

CDR3 sequence (DNA): TGCGCCAGCAGCCGTTTGGCGGGACGATCCTACGAGCAGTACTTC. This gives the protein CASSRLAGRSYEQYF. This rearrangement joins TRBV4-3 to TRBJ2-7; possibly TRBD2 for D (6 bases). This CDR3 comprises 15 residues. V was clipped by 4 bases and J by 1 base, with 14 bases between them. Per the germline V gene, CDR1 is LGHNA and CDR2 is YSLEER.